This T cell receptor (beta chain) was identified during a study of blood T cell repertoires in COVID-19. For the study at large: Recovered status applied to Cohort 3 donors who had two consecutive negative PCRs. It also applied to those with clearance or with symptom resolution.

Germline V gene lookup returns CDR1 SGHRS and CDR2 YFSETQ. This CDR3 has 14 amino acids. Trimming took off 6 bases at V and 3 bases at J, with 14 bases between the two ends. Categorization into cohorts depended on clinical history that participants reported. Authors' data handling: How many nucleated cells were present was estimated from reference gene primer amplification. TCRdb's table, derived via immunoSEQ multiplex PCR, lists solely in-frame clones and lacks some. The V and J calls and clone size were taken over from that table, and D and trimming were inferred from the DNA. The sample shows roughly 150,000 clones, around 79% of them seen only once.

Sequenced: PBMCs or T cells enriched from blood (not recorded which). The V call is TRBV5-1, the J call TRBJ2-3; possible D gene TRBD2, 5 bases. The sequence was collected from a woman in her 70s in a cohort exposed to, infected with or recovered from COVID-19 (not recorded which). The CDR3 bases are TGCGCCAGCACCCCGGGGTCCGGGACAGATACGCAGTATTTT. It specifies CASTPGSGTDTQYF. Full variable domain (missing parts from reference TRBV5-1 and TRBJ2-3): KAGVTQTPRYLIKTRGQQVTLSCSPISGHRSVSWYQQTPGQGLQFLFEYFSETQRNKGNFPGRFSGRQFSNSRSEMNVSTLELGDSALYLCASTPGSGTDTQYFGPGTRLTVL.